The present T cell receptor beta chain was sequenced within a study of shared clonotypes between healthy human individuals. Sequencing used immunoSEQ multiplex PCR; TCRdb keeps in-frame clones, though not all of them. In the table there are under 600,000 clones, around 97% of which are singletons. This clone has a single count. Its target is not known. The CDR3 runs 15 residues. CDR1 is SGHVS and CDR2 is FNYEAQ in the germline V gene. V lost 3 bases, J lost 0 bases, and 8 bases lay in between. Findings of the study overall: Larger richness was generally estimated for naive than memory subsets.

This sequence joins TRBV7-6 and TRBJ2-2, with D possibly being TRBD1 (6 bases). The sequenced material came from naive CD4+ T cells sorted from blood. Noted subset: CD45RA+ positively selected. The receptor's source is a woman in her twenties or thirties in good health. The CDR3 here is CASSFGTTNTGELFF. In nucleotides, the CDR3 is TGTGCCAGCAGCTTTGGGACAACGAACACCGGGGAGCTGTTTTTT.